This T cell receptor (beta chain) was recovered during a study of CD8 T cells in ankylosing spondylitis. Libraries for TCR beta were made by quantitative 5'-RACE with molecular barcodes. One entry per CDR3 protein, called by TCRdb with MiXCR from the 5' RACE reads. The repertoire includes about 240,000 distinct CDR3 sequences, 7.5% to 9% of them detected once, and around 7% sits in the top ten. The germline V gene encodes CDR1 SNHLY and CDR2 FYNNEI. The CDR3 totals 10 residues. V lost 11 bases and J lost 7, with 9 bases in between. This clonotype was recorded at least ten times. This clonotype was obtained from a male donor with ankylosing spondylitis or in good health (not recorded which). The rearrangement uses TRBV2 and TRBJ2-1; D not certain. The sequencing sample was made of blood, either unsorted or a sorted T cell fraction (not recorded which). The CDR3 reads CALRRNEQFF. The CDR3 region has the DNA TGTGCCCTCCGACGGAATGAGCAGTTCTTC.